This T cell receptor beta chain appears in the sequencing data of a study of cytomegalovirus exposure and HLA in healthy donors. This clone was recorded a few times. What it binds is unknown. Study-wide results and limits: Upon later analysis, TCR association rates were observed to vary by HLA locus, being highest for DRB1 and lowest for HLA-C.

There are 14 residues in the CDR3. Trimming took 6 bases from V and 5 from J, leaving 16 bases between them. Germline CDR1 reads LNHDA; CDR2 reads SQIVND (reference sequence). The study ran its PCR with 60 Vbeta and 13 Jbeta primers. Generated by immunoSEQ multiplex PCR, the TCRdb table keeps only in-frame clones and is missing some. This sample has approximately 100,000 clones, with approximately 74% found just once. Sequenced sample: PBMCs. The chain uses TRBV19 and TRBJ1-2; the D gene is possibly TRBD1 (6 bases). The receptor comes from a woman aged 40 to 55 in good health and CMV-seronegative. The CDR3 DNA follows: TGTGCCAGTAGGAGAGGACAGAGTTCTTATGGCTACACCTTC. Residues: CASRRGQSSYGYTF.